These 25 T cell receptor beta chains share one sample of origin, sequenced in a study of T-cell memory formation after mild COVID-19. MiXCR, run by TCRdb on the 5' RACE reads, gives a single entry per CDR3 protein. The table shows 40,000 to 60,000 distinct CDR3 sequences, with less than 15% occurring only once. The sample taken for sequencing was PBMCs or a T cell subset sorted from them (not recorded which). These receptors came from a man in his late teens or twenties who had mild COVID-19 (a few samples of this study predate the infection). Cell type and time point are not known.

This clonotype was seen repeatedly, ten times or more. The V gene is TRBV9, the J gene TRBJ2-3; D is unclear. Germline lookup yields CDR1 SGDLS and CDR2 YYNGEE. This CDR3 region has 12 residues. The germline V and J ends were trimmed by 3 bases and 2 bases, with 4 bases remaining between them. CDR3 in amino acids: CASSGVTDTQYF. CDR3 nucleotide sequence: TGTGCCAGCAGCGGGGTCACAGATACGCAGTATTTT. The full variable domain, its missing parts supplied by reference TRBV9 and TRBJ2-3, is DSGVTQTPKHLITATGQRVTLRCSPRSGDLSVYWYQQSLDQGLQFLIQYYNGEERAKGNILERFSAQQFPDLHSELNLSSLELGDSALYFCASSGVTDTQYFGPGTRLTVL.

This clonotype has ten or more counts. The V and J genes are TRBV29-1 and TRBJ2-1; D remains unclear. Trimming pared 4 bases from V and 0 bases from J, leaving 7 bases between. The CDR3 loop spans 13 amino acids. Germline lookup yields CDR1 SQVTM and CDR2 ANQGSEA. The CDR3 sequence is CSVGDSSYNEQFF. CDR3 sequence (DNA): TGCAGCGTTGGGGATAGCTCCTACAATGAGCAGTTCTTC.

The rearrangement links TRBV4-1 to TRBJ1-2; perhaps TRBD1 as D (5 bases). V gave up 3 bases and J gave up 2 bases, with 13 bases separating them. The germline V gene encodes CDR1 MGHRA and CDR2 YSYEKL. The CDR3 has 15 amino acids. CDR3 loop: CASSQTTESNYGYTF. The CDR3 DNA reads as TGCGCCAGCAGCCAGACGACAGAATCAAACTATGGCTACACCTTC.

There are many counts of this clonotype. J is TRBJ1-1 and V is TRBV5-8, with D hard to call. Trimming stripped 4 bases from V and 5 bases from J, with 18 bases between. The CDR3 runs to 15 residues. The germline CDR1 and CDR2 sequences are SGHTS and YDEGEE. In DNA, the CDR3 is TGTGCCAGCAGCCCGGCACCAGACAAGCCTACTGAAGCTTTCTTT. Its protein product is CASSPAPDKPTEAFF.

This clonotype was counted between two and nine times. This chain links TRBV7-2 with TRBJ2-5, with D tentatively TRBD1 or TRBD2 (5 bases each). CDR3 length: 14 amino acids. The germline V and J ends were trimmed by 1 base and 0 bases, with 6 bases remaining between them. The germline V gene encodes CDR1 SGHTA and CDR2 FQGNSA. CDR3 residues: CASSLGGYQETQYF. The CDR3 DNA is TGTGCCAGCAGCTTAGGGGGGTACCAAGAGACCCAGTACTTC.

The V gene is TRBV19, the J gene TRBJ1-2; maybe TRBD1 (5 bases). Trimming stripped 3 bases from V and 8 bases from J, with 19 bases between. Germline lookup yields CDR1 LNHDA and CDR2 SQIVND (reference sequence). The CDR3 loop spans 15 amino acids. The CDR3 here is CASSMADMLEKGYTF. The CDR3 DNA follows: TGTGCCAGTAGTATGGCGGACATGCTCGAGAAGGGCTACACCTTC.

The table lists this clonotype with many counts. This sequence joins TRBV4-3 and TRBJ2-2; no clear D. The CDR3 sequence is 17 residues long. Germline assignment: CDR1 LGHNA and CDR2 YSLEER. V lost 0 bases and J 6 bases, leaving 17 bases between the germline ends. As DNA, the CDR3 is TGCGCCAGCAGCCAAGATCGGTTAGCCGCCAATCCCGGGGAGCTGTTTTTT. It is translated as CASSQDRLAANPGELFF.

This rearrangement joins TRBV15 to TRBJ2-1; 12 bases align to TRBD2. From germline, CDR1 is LNHNV and CDR2 YYDKDF (reference sequence). The CDR3 runs to 16 residues. Losses at the gene ends were 3 bases for V and 7 bases for J; bases not matched to a gene: 7. CDR3 DNA: TGTGCCACCAGCAGGCTGACTAGCGGGGGCCTGAATGAGCAGTTCTTC. Residues: CATSRLTSGGLNEQFF. The variable domain in full, with the rest retrieved from reference TRBV15 and TRBJ2-1, is DAMVIQNPRYQVTQFGKPVTLSCSQTLNHNVMYWYQQKSSQAPKLLFHYYDKDFNNEADTPDNFQSRRPNTSFCFLDIRSPGLGDTAMYLCATSRLTSGGLNEQFFGPGTRLTVL.

The chain combines TRBV24-1 with TRBJ2-1; 11 positions agree with TRBD1. The CDR3 consists of 16 residues. Trimming took 5 bases from V and 7 from J; bases not matched to a gene: 9. Germline CDR1 is KGHDR and CDR2 is SFDVKD. CDR3 nucleotide sequence: TGTGCCACCAGTGCCGTGGACAGGGGGCGCAGAAATGAGCAGTTCTTC. Its translation is CATSAVDRGRRNEQFF.

In this sample, this clonotype turned up a few times. V and J are TRBV7-2 and TRBJ2-1, with D perhaps matching TRBD2 (6 bases). This CDR3 spans 13 amino acids. Germline CDR1 and CDR2: SGHTA and FQGNSA. The V end lost 6 bases, the J end lost 8 bases, and 14 bases lay between the germline ends. CDR3 loop: CASSPLSGYEQFF. The DNA for the CDR3 is TGTGCCAGCAGTCCCCTTAGCGGATATGAGCAGTTCTTC.

There are many counts of this clonotype. The V call is TRBV4-1, the J call TRBJ1-1; D might be TRBD1 (5 bases). Germline V CDR1 and CDR2: MGHRA, YSYEKL. Trimming stripped 1 base from V and 11 bases from J, with 11 bases between. The CDR3 spans 12 residues. CDR3 bases: TGCGCCAGCAGCCAAGTGGCAGGGAGGGCTTTCTTT. It codes for CASSQVAGRAFF.

This clonotype turned up a few times. The rearrangement links TRBV10-3 to TRBJ2-1, with 11 bases lining up with TRBD2. After removal of 7 bases from V and 0 bases from J, the junction contained 11 bases not matched to a gene. The CDR3 runs 18 residues. The germline CDR1 and CDR2 sequences are ENHRY and SYGVKD. The CDR3 region is CAITEDVAGGSSYNEQFF. In nucleotides, the CDR3 is TGTGCCATCACCGAGGACGTAGCGGGGGGGAGCTCCTACAATGAGCAGTTCTTC.

This clonotype was picked up a small number of times. The rearrangement joins TRBV6-6 to TRBJ1-5; 9 bases line up with TRBD1. The CDR3 has 13 residues. V lost 5 bases and J lost 5; bases outside the gene matches: 1. Germline CDR1 and CDR2: MNHNY and SVGAGI (reference sequence). The CDR3 DNA sequence: TGTGCCAGCAGTAGACAGGGGGATCAGCCCCAGCATTTT. Amino acids: CASSRQGDQPQHF.

J is TRBJ2-7 and V is TRBV2; D call uncertain. The CDR3 is made up of 14 amino acids. Trimming removed 3 bases from V and 0 bases from J, with 9 bases in between. Germline CDR1 is SNHLY and CDR2 is FYNNEI. CDR3 sequence (DNA): TGTGCCAGCAGTGACCTATGGAGCTCCTACGAGCAGTACGTC. Protein product: CASSDLWSSYEQYV.

This clonotype turned up a few times. The J gene is TRBJ1-1, the V gene TRBV7-9; maybe TRBD1 (5 bases). Germline loops: CDR1 SEHNR, CDR2 FQNEAQ (reference sequence). The CDR3 loop spans 16 amino acids. The ends were cut back, 5 bases at V and 0 bases at J, with 16 bases in the middle. CDR3 bases: TGTGCCAGCAGCCCACGGAGGGGCCCGATGAACACTGAAGCTTTCTTT. This encodes CASSPRRGPMNTEAFF.

This clonotype appeared a few times. The chain combines TRBV7-2 with TRBJ2-3, with D unresolved. Germline V gene sequence: CDR1 SGHTA, CDR2 FQGNSA. This CDR3 spans 12 amino acids. V lost 6 bases and J 4 bases, leaving 8 bases between the germline ends. CDR3 sequence (DNA): TGTGCCAGCAGGGCGCAATCAGATACGCAGTATTTT. It encodes CASRAQSDTQYF.

This clonotype was seen repeatedly, ten times or more. The chain combines TRBV7-6 with TRBJ2-5; unclear D gene. The ends were cut back, 3 bases at V and 4 bases at J, with 6 bases in the middle. The CDR3 length is 12 residues. The V gene's germline CDR1 is SGHVS and CDR2 FNYEAQ. Here the CDR3 reads CASSLFIETQYF. The CDR3 nucleotides read TGTGCCAGCAGCTTGTTTATAGAGACCCAGTACTTC.

In this sample, this clonotype turned up many times. The chain links TRBV4-1 to TRBJ2-5; perhaps D is TRBD1 or TRBD2 (6 bases each). The CDR3 extends over 15 amino acids. The germline V and J ends were trimmed by 4 bases and 3 bases, with 15 bases remaining between them. The V gene's germline CDR1 is MGHRA and CDR2 YSYEKL. As DNA, the CDR3 is TGCGCCAGCAGCCTCCAGGGGACTTACAAAGAGACCCAGTACTTC. It specifies CASSLQGTYKETQYF.

A few counts support this clonotype. The CDR3 here is CASSQPGGREKLFF. In DNA, the CDR3 is TGTGCCAGCAGCCAGCCAGGGGGAAGAGAAAAACTGTTTTTT. The chain uses TRBV3-1 and TRBJ1-4, with 7 bases identical to TRBD1. V trimming: 3 bases; J trimming: 8 bases; junction bases outside the gene matches: 6. Germline V gene lookup returns CDR1 LGHDT and CDR2 YNNKEL (reference sequence). The CDR3 contains 14 residues.

This clonotype is judged medium-sized. The V call is TRBV20-1, the J call TRBJ2-7, with TRBD1 matching 9 bases. After removal of 6 bases from V and 1 base from J, the junction contained 1 base not matched to a gene. This CDR3 region has 12 residues. Per the germline V gene, CDR1 is DFQATT and CDR2 is SNEGSKA (reference sequence). Here the CDR3 DNA reads TGCAGTGCCGGGACAGGGTCCTACGAGCAGTACTTC. Protein: CSAGTGSYEQYF.

V and J are TRBV14 and TRBJ2-3; D is possibly TRBD2 (5 bases). Germline V gives CDR1 SGHDN, CDR2 FVKESK. Trimming took 0 bases from V and 6 from J, leaving 10 bases between them. This CDR3 has 14 residues. This CDR3 reads CASSQDRGGDTQYF. CDR3 sequence (DNA): TGTGCCAGCAGCCAAGACCGGGGTGGGGATACGCAGTATTTT.

The chain uses TRBV5-1 and TRBJ1-1; a weak D match, TRBD1 (5 bases). Trimming pared 3 bases from V and 2 bases from J, leaving 11 bases between. The CDR3 has 14 amino acids. Germline CDR1 SGHRS, CDR2 YFSETQ. In DNA form, the CDR3 reads TGCGCCAGCAGCTCGTATGGGGGAAACACTGAAGCTTTCTTT. This gives the protein CASSSYGGNTEAFF.

This rearrangement joins TRBV7-2 to TRBJ2-7; 8 nucleotides match TRBD2. The CDR3 runs 14 residues. Per germline, CDR1 SGHTA and CDR2 FQGNSA. V lost 4 bases and J lost 5; bases outside the gene matches: 7. CDR3: CASSSRLAFNEQYF. CDR3 DNA: TGTGCCAGCAGCTCCAGACTAGCGTTCAACGAGCAGTACTTC.

The rearrangement links TRBV4-3 to TRBJ2-7, with D perhaps TRBD2 (5 bases). The V end was cut by 4 bases, the J end by 3 bases, with 16 bases between. CDR3 length: 15 amino acids. Germline assignment: CDR1 LGHNA and CDR2 YSLEER. The CDR3 coding sequence is TGCGCCAGCAGCCGATTATGGACTGGAAGCTACGAGCAGTACTTC. It codes for CASSRLWTGSYEQYF.

The V gene is TRBV7-2, the J gene TRBJ2-3, with D perhaps matching TRBD1 or TRBD2 (7 bases each). CDR1 and CDR2 (germline): SGHTA, FQGNSA. Trimming pared 8 bases from V and 4 bases from J, leaving 13 bases between. This CDR3 is built from 13 residues. DNA of the CDR3: TGTGCCAGCCTACCAGGGGGGGCAGATACGCAGTATTTT. It translates to CASLPGGADTQYF.